A single T cell receptor (beta chain) is shown here with its context. The antigen remains unidentified. The sample originates from a study of T cells in localized non-small cell lung cancer. Study-wide findings and caveats: Appearances in adjacent lung were noted for a median approximately 52 of the top 100 tumor clones. Tumor showed lower T cell clonality than uninvolved adjacent lung, where it was highest. Higher blood T cell density tracked longer overall survival. Heterogeneity remains possible because sequencing was limited to only one tumor region.

Clones were read by immunoSEQ multiplex PCR, and TCRdb kept only the in-frame ones, dropping some. The sample yields some 66,000 clones, about four fifths seen once. Sequenced material: peripheral blood, taken before any cancer treatment. The TCR comes from a female donor of 60 years or more with stage I lung adenocarcinoma.

The CDR3, as DNA: TGCGCCAGCAGCTTGGAAGGAACTAGCGGGAGGAATGAGCAGTTCTTC. Its protein product is CASSLEGTSGRNEQFF. V and J are TRBV5-1 and TRBJ2-1; TRBD2 agrees at 12 bases. The CDR3 is 16 amino acids. Losses at the gene ends were 0 bases for V and 7 bases for J; bases not matched to a gene: 5. CDR1 SGHRS and CDR2 YFSETQ come from the germline V gene.